The 21 T cell receptor beta chains given below trace back to one sample, sequenced in a study of shared clonotypes between healthy human individuals (dated by TCRdb to the early 2020s). Library preparation used the immunoSEQ multiplex PCR assay. The immuneACCESS repertoire file appears here via TCRdb, limited to in-frame rearrangements. These files lack a portion of the clones; in checked studies, under half of the deficit traces to unresolved V genes, and the cause of the others is not known. This sample comprises around 430,000 clones, around 79% of them detected only once. The biggest ten clones account for over 10% of the sample. Sequenced input: PBMCs. The receptor source for this set is a middle-aged woman in good health. Some clones in this sample may be carry-over from other donors' samples.

This clone appeared many times. Other DNA sequences within the sample encode an identical CDR3. The V call is TRBV30, the J call TRBJ2-3; D gene unclear. CDR1 and CDR2 (germline): GTSNPN, SVGIG (reference sequence). The ends were cut back, 0 bases at V and 0 bases at J, with 7 bases in the middle. This CDR3 contains 14 residues. The chain's CDR3 is CAWSVGLSTDTQYF. Written as DNA, the CDR3 is TGTGCCTGGAGTGTAGGGCTTAGCACAGATACGCAGTATTTT.

The chain combines TRBV28 with TRBJ2-4; 8 bases agree with TRBD1. CDR1 is MDHEN, CDR2 SYDVKM, per germline. The CDR3 runs 14 residues. V lost 2 bases and J lost 5; bases outside the gene matches: 2. The CDR3 reads CASSLNRGENIQYF. The DNA of the CDR3 is TGTGCCAGCAGTTTAAACAGGGGGGAAAACATTCAGTACTTC.

This clone was found a few times. The genes are TRBV5-1 and TRBJ1-5; 9 bases are shared with TRBD1. Losses at the gene ends were 3 bases for V and 2 bases for J; bases not matched to a gene: 0. Germline values: CDR1 SGHRS, CDR2 YFSETQ. This CDR3 spans 14 amino acids. The CDR3 DNA reads TGCGCCAGCAGCTGGACAGGGGGCAATCAGCCCCAGCATTTT. As protein: CASSWTGGNQPQHF.

Ten or more counts support this clone. The same CDR3 arises from other DNA sequences in this sample as well. V and J are TRBV6-1 and TRBJ2-1, with 12 nucleotides matching TRBD2. Germline trimming cut 2 bases from V and 6 bases from J; bases unmatched to any gene: 2. Germline CDR1 MNHNS, CDR2 SASEGT. The CDR3 has 15 amino acids. The CDR3 bases are TGTGCCAGCAGTGAACGGACTAGCGGGATCAATGAGCAGTTCTTC. Translation: CASSERTSGINEQFF.

The rearrangement joins TRBV4-2 to TRBJ2-1, with 7 nucleotides matching TRBD1. Germline assignment: CDR1 LGHNA and CDR2 YNFKEQ. This CDR3 comprises 17 residues. J was trimmed by 4 bases and V by 0 bases; bases with no gene match: 9. CDR3 DNA: TGTGCCAGCAGCCAAGATCTAACAGGGGCCTTATACAATGAGCAGTTCTTC. The encoded protein is CASSQDLTGALYNEQFF.

V is TRBV10-3 and J is TRBJ2-2; D is undetermined. The CDR3 contains 14 residues. CDR1 ENHRY and CDR2 SYGVKD come from the germline V gene. V was shortened by 6 bases and J by 6 bases, with 14 bases between the two germline ends. CDR3 in amino acids: CAIRIYTGAGELFF. Here the CDR3 DNA reads TGTGCCATCAGAATTTACACTGGGGCCGGGGAGCTGTTTTTT.

V is TRBV5-1 and J is TRBJ2-5; D possibly corresponds to TRBD1 (6 bases). In germline, CDR1 is SGHRS, CDR2 YFSETQ. This CDR3 is built from 14 residues. The V end was cut by 3 bases, the J end by 8 bases, with 17 bases between. Here the CDR3 reads CASSYRQELDTQYF. CDR3 nucleotides: TGCGCCAGCAGCTACCGACAGGAGTTGGATACCCAGTACTTC.

About this clone: One end of the junction does not line up with germline, which may come from a read error. The genes are TRBV4-1 and TRBJ1-1, with unresolved D. Germline assignment: CDR1 MGHRA and CDR2 YSYEKL. The CDR3 loop spans 12 amino acids. CDR3 nucleotide sequence: TGCGCCAGCAGCCAAGTGAACAGTGAAGCTTTCTTT. Translating gives CASSQVNSEAFF.

On this clone itself: Within the sample, other DNA sequences also encode this same CDR3. The CDR3 spells CASGLEGGTEAFF. The CDR3 DNA reads as TGTGCTAGTGGTTTGGAGGGGGGCACTGAAGCTTTCTTT. This chain connects TRBV12-5 to TRBJ1-1; D may be TRBD1 (6 bases). CDR1 LGHNT and CDR2 FRNRAP come from the germline V gene. CDR3 length: 13 residues. Trimming cost V 1 base and J 4 bases, with 7 bases left between them.

The chain is built from TRBV28 and TRBJ2-5, with TRBD2 identical over 10 bases. The better agreement between TRBJ2-7 and the DNA end casts doubt on the J call. Per germline, CDR1 MDHEN and CDR2 SYDVKM. This CDR3 comprises 16 residues. CDR3 sequence reads: CASSLGSGRASREQYF. As DNA, the CDR3 is TGTGCCAGCAGTTTAGGGAGCGGGAGGGCCTCGCGCGAGCAGTACTTC.

The chain joins TRBV19 to TRBJ1-5; D might be TRBD1 (6 bases). The germline V and J ends were trimmed by 3 bases and 3 bases, with 18 bases remaining between them. The CDR3 is 17 amino acids. In germline, CDR1 is LNHDA, CDR2 SQIVND (reference sequence). CDR3 nucleotide sequence: TGTGCCAGTAGTATCCGCCCCCAGGGGATAGACAATCAGCCCCAGCATTTT. Its translation is CASSIRPQGIDNQPQHF.

Turning to this clone: Within the sample, other DNA sequences also encode this same CDR3. J is TRBJ2-1 and V is TRBV6-4; 10 bases are shared with TRBD2. The V segment lost 4 bases and the J segment 0 bases; nucleotides outside the gene matches: 0. The CDR3 is made up of 15 amino acids. In germline, CDR1 is MRHNA, CDR2 SNTAGT. In DNA form, the CDR3 reads TGTGCCAGCAGTGGGACTAGCGGCTCCTACAATGAGCAGTTCTTC. Its translation: CASSGTSGSYNEQFF.

The rearrangement links TRBV28 to TRBJ1-5, with D possibly being TRBD1 (6 bases). CDR3 size: 15 residues. V shed 3 bases and J shed 2 bases, with 11 bases lying between them. Germline values: CDR1 MDHEN, CDR2 SYDVKM. The CDR3: CASSLGGPGNQPQHF. As DNA, the CDR3 is TGTGCCAGCAGTTTGGGGGGGCCGGGCAATCAGCCCCAGCATTTT.

The V call is TRBV21-1, the J call TRBJ1-1. TRBV21-1 represents a pseudogene. The CDR3 extends over 14 amino acids. The CDR3 is CASSKEGLRDEAFF. The CDR3 coding sequence is TGTGCCAGCAGCAAAGAGGGACTTCGGGATGAAGCTTTCTTT.

In regard to this clone: The sample carries other DNA sequences with the same CDR3. The rearrangement links TRBV18 to TRBJ1-1, with D maybe TRBD1 (5 bases). V lost 2 bases and J lost 5, with 9 bases in between. CDR3 size: 13 residues. Germline CDR1 KGHSH, CDR2 LQKENI. The CDR3 DNA reads TGTGCCAGCTCACCAGGGGCGGGAACTGAAGCTTTCTTT. This encodes CASSPGAGTEAFF.

This clone was seen only once. The chain links TRBV21-1 to TRBJ1-5; TRBD1, the table's D call, lacks a check against the DNA. TRBV21-1 has pseudogene status. The CDR3 covers 14 residues. CDR3 DNA sequence: TGTGCCAGCAGCCATGACAGGGGATTTCAGCCCCAGCATTTT. Translating gives CASSHDRGFQPQHF.

This clone was seen only once. The gene calls are TRBV15 and TRBJ1-2, with TRBD1 as a possible D gene (5 bases). V dropped 1 base and J dropped 2 bases, with 11 bases sitting between them. Germline CDR1 and CDR2: LNHNV and YYDKDF (reference sequence). This CDR3 contains 15 residues. This CDR3 is CATSRGGEVNYGYTF. The CDR3, as DNA: TGTGCCACCAGCAGAGGGGGGGAGGTGAACTATGGCTACACCTTC. Together with reference TRBV15 and TRBJ1-2, the CDR3 gives the full variable domain: DAMVIQNPRYQVTQFGKPVTLSCSQTLNHNVMYWYQQKSSQAPKLLFHYYDKDFNNEADTPDNFQSRRPNTSFCFLDIRSPGLGDTAMYLCATSRGGEVNYGYTFGSGTRLTVV.

This chain uses TRBV4-2 with TRBJ1-1; D is ambiguous. Per germline, CDR1 LGHNA and CDR2 YNFKEQ. The V and J ends lost 1 base and 1 base respectively, with 10 bases between them. The CDR3 has 15 residues. CDR3 region: CASSQAVGENTEAFF. For the CDR3, the DNA is TGTGCCAGCAGCCAAGCGGTCGGGGAGAACACTGAAGCTTTCTTT.

The chain recombines TRBV10-3 with TRBJ2-7, with TRBD2 matching over 7 bases. Trimming cost V 7 bases and J 6 bases; bases outside gene matches: 3. The CDR3 has 11 amino acids. Germline V CDR1 and CDR2: ENHRY, SYGVKD. CDR3 in DNA: TGTGCCATCAATACGGGAGGCGAGCAGTACTTC. This sequence encodes CAINTGGEQYF.

In the case of this clone: Within the sample, other DNA sequences also encode this same CDR3. The chain joins TRBV28 to TRBJ2-2, with unresolved D. This CDR3 has 14 amino acids. Per the germline V gene, CDR1 is MDHEN and CDR2 is SYDVKM. With 3 bases removed from V and 1 base from J, the gap between germline ends came to 6 bases. CDR3 in amino acids: CASSFSVNTGELFF. CDR3 nucleotides: TGTGCCAGCAGTTTTTCCGTGAACACCGGGGAGCTGTTTTTT.

The V and J genes are TRBV7-3 and TRBJ2-6; D is ambiguous. Germline assignment: CDR1 SGHTA and CDR2 FQGTGA. The V end lost 5 bases, the J end lost 0 bases, and 11 bases lay between the germline ends. The CDR3 extends over 16 amino acids. The CDR3 protein is CASSIYTSSGANVLTF. CDR3 coding DNA: TGTGCCAGCAGCATTTATACGAGCTCTGGGGCCAACGTCCTGACTTTC.